The present T cell receptor (beta chain) was sequenced within a study of a mutant IDH1 vaccine in newly diagnosed glioma. Regarding time point: baseline, week 1 (first vaccination visit). The treatment was: pre-vaccination baseline after standard-of-care therapy. Data came from immunoSEQ multiplex PCR; TCRdb stores just in-frame clones and leaves some out. Altogether under 65,000 clones are present, approximately 80% being singletons, with the ten largest covering about 21%. CDR3 length: 13 amino acids. Germline V gene data show CDR1 as MNHEY and CDR2 as SMNVEV (reference sequence). V was cut by 3 bases and J by 2 bases, with 7 bases left in between.

Specimen: PBMCs, collected from a glioma patient treated with radiotherapy, temozolomide or both. This rearrangement joins TRBV27 to TRBJ1-1; unclear D gene. The receptor comes from a man between 18 and 35 years old with glioma. CDR3: CASSFRDNTEAFF. The CDR3 DNA sequence: TGTGCCAGCAGTTTTCGTGATAACACTGAAGCTTTCTTT.